These T cell receptor beta chains were read from a single sample in a study of siplizumab effects on memory and regulatory T cells. Produced via immunoSEQ multiplex PCR; TCRdb's table is partial and in-frame only. The sample has 100,000 or so clones, 80% to 95% seen once; the top ten hold approximately 12%. Sample: non-Treg CD4+ T cells sorted from blood. All receptors derive from a human donor in good health. The CDR3 runs from the conserved cysteine through the conserved F or W. The D gene is left open where the match is weak. The size field is filled for only some rows; it gives once, few, many or a size class.

size: -
V: TRBV6-1
D: TRBD2
J: TRBJ2-1
DNA: TGTGCCAGCAGTGAAGAACTAGCGGGAGTCTACAATGAGCAGTTCTTC
CDR3: CASSEELAGVYNEQFF

size: -
V: TRBV15
D: -
J: TRBJ2-2
DNA: TGTGCCACCAGCAGCGACCATCGGAGGGAGCTGTTTTTT
CDR3: CATSSDHRRELFF

size: -
V: TRBV7-6
D: -
J: TRBJ1-4
DNA: TGTGCCAGCAGCTTAGCGCTCCCAGAAAAACTGTTTTTT
CDR3: CASSLALPEKLFF

size: -
V: TRBV19
D: TRBD2
J: TRBJ2-1
DNA: TGTGCCAGTAGTGCCGAGCTCGGGACTAGCGGGAGAAGGAATGAGCAGTTCTTC
CDR3: CASSAELGTSGRRNEQFF

size: -
V: TRBV7-8
D: -
J: TRBJ2-3
DNA: TGTGCCAGCAGCTTAGCGCCAGGATCCACAGATACGCAGTATTTT
CDR3: CASSLAPGSTDTQYF

size: -
V: TRBV7-2
D: -
J: TRBJ2-7
DNA: TGTGCCAGCAGCTTAGCGTCGACCGCACCTTACTCCTACGAGCAGTACTTC
CDR3: CASSLASTAPYSYEQYF

size: -
V: TRBV19
D: TRBD2
J: TRBJ2-1
DNA: TGTGCCAGTGGAACTAGCGGGCCTTACAATGAGCAGTTCTTC
CDR3: CASGTSGPYNEQFF

size: -
V: TRBV19
D: -
J: TRBJ2-1
DNA: TGTGCCAGTACCTCGTGGGGGGACAATGAGCAGTTCTTC
CDR3: CASTSWGDNEQFF

size: -
V: TRBV16
D: TRBD1
J: TRBJ1-5
DNA: TGTGCCAGCAGCCAAACTTCTGGACAGGGGAATCAGCCCCAGCATTTT
CDR3: CASSQTSGQGNQPQHF

size: -
V: TRBV5-8
D: TRBD2
J: TRBJ2-1
DNA: TGTGCCAGCAGCTGGACTAGCGGGAGCTGGTCCAACAATGAGCAGTTCTTC
CDR3: CASSWTSGSWSNNEQFF

size: -
V: TRBV12-5
D: TRBD2
J: TRBJ2-5
DNA: TGTGCTAGTGGTTTAGCGGGATTAAAGACCCAGTACTTC
CDR3: CASGLAGLKTQYF

size: -
V: TRBV2
D: TRBD2
J: TRBJ2-3
DNA: TGTGCCAGCAGTGGTCTAGCGGTCGCCACAGATACGCAGTATTTT
CDR3: CASSGLAVATDTQYF

size: -
V: TRBV5-4
D: -
J: TRBJ1-1
DNA: TGTGCCAGCAGCTTGGTGACGGGGGAGGGTGAAGCTTTCTTT
CDR3: CASSLVTGEGEAFF

size: few
V: TRBV6-1
D: TRBD1
J: TRBJ2-5
DNA: TGTGCCAGCTCCGGGACAGTGAGCCAAGAGACCCAGTACTTC
CDR3: CASSGTVSQETQYF

size: -
V: TRBV30
D: -
J: TRBJ2-5
DNA: TGTGCCTGGAGTAGGGAGACCCAGTACTTC
CDR3: CAWSRETQYF

size: -
V: TRBV15
D: -
J: TRBJ1-5
DNA: TGTGCCACCAGCATTGACAGTTACCTTAGCAATCAGCCCCAGCATTTT
CDR3: CATSIDSYLSNQPQHF

size: -
V: TRBV6-4
D: -
J: TRBJ2-3
DNA: TGTGCCAGGGGACGGACCCCTAGCACAGATACGCAGTATTTT
CDR3: CARGRTPSTDTQYF

size: -
V: TRBV13
D: -
J: TRBJ2-1
DNA: TGTGCCAGCAGGGCTTCCTCTGGGCGGAATGAGCAGTTCTTC
CDR3: CASRASSGRNEQFF

size: -
V: TRBV6-5
D: -
J: TRBJ1-5
DNA: TGTGCCAGCAGTCTCCAGGGGTCCAATCAGCCCCAGCATTTT
CDR3: CASSLQGSNQPQHF

size: -
V: TRBV18
D: -
J: TRBJ2-7
DNA: TGTGCCAGCTCACTTCGAGGACCGGGACGGGGTTCCTACGAGCAGTACTTC
CDR3: CASSLRGPGRGSYEQYF

size: few
V: TRBV6-1
D: -
J: TRBJ2-5
DNA: TGTGCCAGCAGTGATCTGTGGGGGGAGGCCCAGTACTTC
CDR3: CASSDLWGEAQYF

size: -
V: TRBV6-6
D: TRBD1
J: TRBJ1-4
DNA: TGTGCCAGCAGTGCCAATGACAGGGGGATTCAGGAAAAACTGTTTTTT
CDR3: CASSANDRGIQEKLFF

size: -
V: TRBV7-7
D: TRBD1
J: TRBJ2-1
DNA: TGTGCTAGCAGCCAGCAGGGGGCTAGTGGTGAGCAGTTCTTC
CDR3: CASSQQGASGEQFF

size: -
V: TRBV10-3
D: -
J: TRBJ2-1
DNA: TGTGCCATCAGTGGCGTGGGTGGCAATGAGCAGTTCTTC
CDR3: CAISGVGGNEQFF

size: -
V: TRBV28
D: -
J: TRBJ2-1
DNA: TGTGCCAGCAGTTTACAGTTCTTC
CDR3: CASSLQFF

size: -
V: TRBV23-1
D: -
J: TRBJ2-3
DNA: TGCGCCAGCAGTCAATCTAGCACAGATACGCAGTATTTT
CDR3: CASSQSSTDTQYF

size: once
V: TRBV6-6
D: -
J: TRBJ2-5
DNA: TGTGCCAGCAGTTACCCCCAAGAGACCCAGTACTTC
CDR3: CASSYPQETQYF

size: -
V: TRBV2
D: -
J: TRBJ1-5
DNA: TGTGCCAGCAGTAAACAGGGATTGGTGCAGCCCCAGCATTTT
CDR3: CASSKQGLVQPQHF

size: -
V: TRBV5-1
D: -
J: TRBJ1-1
DNA: TGCGCCAGCAGTCGGACACCGAACACTGAAGCTTTCTTT
CDR3: CASSRTPNTEAFF

size: -
V: TRBV7-2
D: TRBD1
J: TRBJ1-2
DNA: TGTGCCAGCAGCCAGCGGACAGGAACCATCTATGGCTACACCTTC
CDR3: CASSQRTGTIYGYTF

size: -
V: TRBV11-3
D: TRBD2
J: TRBJ2-1
DNA: TGTGCCAGCAGCCCTGGACTAGCAGAAAACAATGAGCAGTTCTTC
CDR3: CASSPGLAENNEQFF

size: -
V: TRBV18
D: -
J: TRBJ2-7
DNA: TGTGCCAGCTCAAGGACAGCTTCCTACGAGCAGTACTTC
CDR3: CASSRTASYEQYF

size: -
V: TRBV19
D: TRBD1
J: TRBJ2-1
DNA: TGTGCCAGTAGTATTTGGGACAGGGATGGTGAGCAGTTCTTC
CDR3: CASSIWDRDGEQFF

size: -
V: TRBV18
D: -
J: TRBJ2-7
DNA: TGTGCCAGCTCACCGCCGGCTTCCTACTCCTACGAGCAGTACTTC
CDR3: CASSPPASYSYEQYF

size: once
V: TRBV6-4
D: -
J: TRBJ2-7
DNA: TGTGCCAGCAGTGTCTGTACAGGGGGAGGGTTGAGCTCCTACGAGCAGTACTTC
CDR3: CASSVCTGGGLSSYEQYF